This is a list of T cell receptor beta chains from one sample in a study of blood T cell repertoires in COVID-19. Repertoires were generated with immunoSEQ multiplex PCR, while TCRdb's copy carries only in-frame clones and drops some. Of tens of thousands of clones listed, 70% to 85% are singletons. Material: peripheral blood. The receptors shown here come from a man in his forties or fifties with acute or convalescent COVID-19. Both conserved end residues are part of each CDR3. D genes are given only for firm matches. Clone size, where shown, is once, few, many, or a class for clones that have expanded.

DNA	CDR3	size	D	J	V
TGTGCCAGCAGCCAAAGATGGGTCGTGGGGACTAGCGGATACAATGAGCAGTTCTTC	CASSQRWVVGTSGYNEQFF	once	TRBD2	TRBJ2-1	TRBV14
TGCGCCAGCAGCTGGGACACCCCGAACACTGAAGCTTTCTTT	CASSWDTPNTEAFF	NA	NA	TRBJ1-1	TRBV5-1
TGTGCCACCACGACGGGGAGTTCACCCCTCCACTTT	CATTTGSSPLHF	NA	NA	TRBJ1-6	TRBV19
TGTGCCAGCTCACCACCTTCATTACGGAGCTCTGGGGCCAACGTCCTGACTTTC	CASSPPSLRSSGANVLTF	NA	NA	TRBJ2-6	TRBV18
TGTGCCAGCACACTACTCCAGGGTTACGCTGAAGCTTTCTTT	CASTLLQGYAEAFF	NA	NA	TRBJ1-1	TRBV28
TGTGCCAGCAGTTTGACAGGGCTCGGTAATGAAAAACTGTTTTTT	CASSLTGLGNEKLFF	NA	TRBD1	TRBJ1-4	TRBV27
TGTGCCAGCAGCCCCTCGGGCTCCTATAATTCACCCCTCCACTTT	CASSPSGSYNSPLHF	NA	NA	TRBJ1-6	TRBV3-1/TRBV3-2
TGTGCCATCAGTGACCAACAGGTATCCTACGAGCAGTACTTC	CAISDQQVSYEQYF	once	NA	TRBJ2-7	TRBV10-3
TGTGCCAGCACCGAAACTTGGCGGGGGCAGAATCAGCCCCAGCATTTT	CASTETWRGQNQPQHF	NA	NA	TRBJ1-5	TRBV5-5
TGTGCCAGCAGCCAAGATAGCGTCTCCTACAATGAGCAGTTCTTC	CASSQDSVSYNEQFF	NA	NA	TRBJ2-1	TRBV3-1/TRBV3-2
TGCGCCAGCAGCCAAGATCCAGGGCTTACTAACTATGGCTACACCTTC	CASSQDPGLTNYGYTF	NA	NA	TRBJ1-2	TRBV4-1
TGCGCCAGCAGCTTGGAGCTAAATGAAAAACTGTTTTTT	CASSLELNEKLFF	NA	NA	TRBJ1-4	TRBV5-1
TGCGCCAGCAGCCAAGTCGAGGGAACGGACGAGCAGTACTTC	CASSQVEGTDEQYF	large	NA	TRBJ2-7	TRBV4-1
TGTGCCAGCAGCGATCAGGGGGGAGAAGAGACCCAGTACTTC	CASSDQGGEETQYF	NA	NA	TRBJ2-5	TRBV5-5
TGCGCCAGCAGCTTGGCGGTTCGGAGGGATGGCTACACCTTC	CASSLAVRRDGYTF	NA	NA	TRBJ1-2	TRBV5-1
TGTGCTAGTGGTTTGGTACTTGGGACAGTAATGAACACTGAAGCTTTCTTT	CASGLVLGTVMNTEAFF	NA	TRBD1	TRBJ1-1	TRBV12-5